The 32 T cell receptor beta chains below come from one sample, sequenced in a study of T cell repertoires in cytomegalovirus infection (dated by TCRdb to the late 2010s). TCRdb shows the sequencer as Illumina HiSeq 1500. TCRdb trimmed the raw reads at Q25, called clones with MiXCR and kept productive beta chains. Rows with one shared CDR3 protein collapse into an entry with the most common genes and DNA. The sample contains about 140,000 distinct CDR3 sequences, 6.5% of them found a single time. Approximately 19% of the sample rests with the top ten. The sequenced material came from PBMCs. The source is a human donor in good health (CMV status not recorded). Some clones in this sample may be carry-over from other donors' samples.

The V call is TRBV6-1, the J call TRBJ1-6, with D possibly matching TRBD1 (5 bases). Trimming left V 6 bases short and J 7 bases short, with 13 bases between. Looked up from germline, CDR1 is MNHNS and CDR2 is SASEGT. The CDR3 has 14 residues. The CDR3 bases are TGTGCCAGCAGCCTCCTCAGGGTGAATTCACCCCTCCACTTT. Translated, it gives CASSLLRVNSPLHF.

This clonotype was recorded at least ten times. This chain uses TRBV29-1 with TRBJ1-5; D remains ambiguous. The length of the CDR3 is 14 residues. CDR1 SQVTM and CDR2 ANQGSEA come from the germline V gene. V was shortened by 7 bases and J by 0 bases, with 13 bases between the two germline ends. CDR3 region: CSALQEYSNQPQHF. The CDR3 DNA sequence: TGCAGCGCCCTCCAGGAGTATAGCAATCAGCCCCAGCATTTT.

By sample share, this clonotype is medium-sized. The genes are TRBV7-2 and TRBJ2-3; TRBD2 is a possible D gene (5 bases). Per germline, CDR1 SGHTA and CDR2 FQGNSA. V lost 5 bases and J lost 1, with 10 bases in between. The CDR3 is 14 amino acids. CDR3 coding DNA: TGTGCCAGCAGCGACTCCGGGGGCACAGATACGCAGTATTTT. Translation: CASSDSGGTDTQYF. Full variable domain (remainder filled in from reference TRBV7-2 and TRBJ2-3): GAGVSQSPSNKVTEKGKDVELRCDPISGHTALYWYRQSLGQGLEFLIYFQGNSAPDKSGLPSDRFSAERTGGSVSTLTIQRTQQEDSAVYLCASSDSGGTDTQYFGPGTRLTVL.

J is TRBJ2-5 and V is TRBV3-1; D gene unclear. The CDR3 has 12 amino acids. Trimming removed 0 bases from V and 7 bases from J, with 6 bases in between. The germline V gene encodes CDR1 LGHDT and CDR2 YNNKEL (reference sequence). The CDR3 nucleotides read TGTGCCAGCAGCCAAGAATACGGGACCCAGTACTTC. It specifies CASSQEYGTQYF.

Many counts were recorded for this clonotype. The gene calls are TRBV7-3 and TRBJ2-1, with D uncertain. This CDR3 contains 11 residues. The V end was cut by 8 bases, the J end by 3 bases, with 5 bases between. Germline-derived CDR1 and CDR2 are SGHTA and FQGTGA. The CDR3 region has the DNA TGTGCCAGCTTAAACTACAATGAGCAGTTCTTC. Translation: CASLNYNEQFF.

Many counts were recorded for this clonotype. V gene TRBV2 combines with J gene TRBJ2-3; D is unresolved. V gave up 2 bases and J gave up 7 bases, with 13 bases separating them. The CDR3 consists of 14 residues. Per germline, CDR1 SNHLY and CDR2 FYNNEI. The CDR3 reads CASSEITTLNTQYF. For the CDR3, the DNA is TGTGCCAGCAGTGAAATAACGACCCTAAATACGCAGTATTTT.

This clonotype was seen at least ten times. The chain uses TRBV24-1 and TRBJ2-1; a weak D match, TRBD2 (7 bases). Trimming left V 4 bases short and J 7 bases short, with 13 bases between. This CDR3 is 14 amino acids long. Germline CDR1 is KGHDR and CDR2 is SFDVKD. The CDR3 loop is CATSEGGPKNEQFF. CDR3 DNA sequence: TGTGCCACCAGTGAGGGGGGGCCAAAAAATGAGCAGTTCTTC.

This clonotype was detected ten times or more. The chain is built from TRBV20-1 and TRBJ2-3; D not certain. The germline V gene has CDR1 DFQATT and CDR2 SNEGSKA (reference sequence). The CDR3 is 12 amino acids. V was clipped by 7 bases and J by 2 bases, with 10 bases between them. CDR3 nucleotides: TGCAGTGTCCGCCTTGACACAGATACGCAGTATTTT. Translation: CSVRLDTDTQYF.

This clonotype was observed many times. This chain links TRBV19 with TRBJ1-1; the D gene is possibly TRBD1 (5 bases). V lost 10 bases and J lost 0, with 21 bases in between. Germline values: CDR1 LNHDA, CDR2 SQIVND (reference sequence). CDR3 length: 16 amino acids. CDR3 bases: TGTGCCACCGGGGGGGGTTTGGGGGACCTGAACACTGAAGCTTTCTTT. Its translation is CATGGGLGDLNTEAFF.

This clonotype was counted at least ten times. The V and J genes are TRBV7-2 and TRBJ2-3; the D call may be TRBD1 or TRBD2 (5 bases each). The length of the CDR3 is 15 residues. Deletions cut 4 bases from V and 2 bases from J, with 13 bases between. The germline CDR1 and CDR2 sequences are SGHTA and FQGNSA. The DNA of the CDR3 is TGTGCCAGCAGCTCGACTGGGGGTTTCACAGATACGCAGTATTTT. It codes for CASSSTGGFTDTQYF.

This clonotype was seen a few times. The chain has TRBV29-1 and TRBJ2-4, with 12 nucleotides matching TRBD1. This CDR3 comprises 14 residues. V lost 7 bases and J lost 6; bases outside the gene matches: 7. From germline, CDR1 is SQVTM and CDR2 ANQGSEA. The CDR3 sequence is CSAVGTGGLNIQYF. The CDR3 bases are TGCAGCGCCGTGGGGACAGGGGGCTTAAACATTCAGTACTTC.

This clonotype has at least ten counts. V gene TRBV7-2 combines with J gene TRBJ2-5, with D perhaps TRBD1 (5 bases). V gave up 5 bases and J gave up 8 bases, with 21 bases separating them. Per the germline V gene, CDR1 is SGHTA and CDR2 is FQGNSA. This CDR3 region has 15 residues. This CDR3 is CASSHEGVSARTQYF. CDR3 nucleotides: TGTGCCAGCAGCCACGAAGGGGTCTCCGCGAGAACCCAGTACTTC.

This CDR3 reads CASSLGGDRVNTF. CDR3 in DNA: TGTGCCAGCAGTTTAGGGGGGGACAGGGTGAACACCTTC. The rearrangement links TRBV12-3 or TRBV12-4 to TRBJ1-2, with 9 positions matching TRBD1. V trimming: 1 base; J trimming: 12 bases; junction bases outside the gene matches: 6. The CDR3 is made up of 13 amino acids.

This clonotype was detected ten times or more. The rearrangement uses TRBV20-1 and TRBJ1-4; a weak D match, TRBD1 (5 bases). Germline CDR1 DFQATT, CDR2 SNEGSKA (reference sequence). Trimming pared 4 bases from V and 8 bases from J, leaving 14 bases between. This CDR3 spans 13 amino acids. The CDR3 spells CSAKGRRGEKLFF. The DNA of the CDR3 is TGCAGTGCTAAGGGGCGCCGGGGGGAAAAACTGTTTTTT.

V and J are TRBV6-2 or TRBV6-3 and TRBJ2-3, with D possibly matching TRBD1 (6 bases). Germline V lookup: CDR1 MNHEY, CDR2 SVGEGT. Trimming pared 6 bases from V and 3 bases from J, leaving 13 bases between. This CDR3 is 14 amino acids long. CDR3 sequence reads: CASSRDKATDTQYF. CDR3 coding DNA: TGTGCCAGCAGCCGGGACAAGGCGACAGATACGCAGTATTTT.

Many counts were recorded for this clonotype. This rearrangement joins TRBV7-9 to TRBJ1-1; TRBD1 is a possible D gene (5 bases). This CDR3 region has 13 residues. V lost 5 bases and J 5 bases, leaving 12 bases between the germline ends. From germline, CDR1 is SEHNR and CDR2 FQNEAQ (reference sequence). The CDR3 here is CASSGRWGTEAFF. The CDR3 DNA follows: TGTGCCAGCAGCGGGCGCTGGGGGACTGAAGCTTTCTTT.

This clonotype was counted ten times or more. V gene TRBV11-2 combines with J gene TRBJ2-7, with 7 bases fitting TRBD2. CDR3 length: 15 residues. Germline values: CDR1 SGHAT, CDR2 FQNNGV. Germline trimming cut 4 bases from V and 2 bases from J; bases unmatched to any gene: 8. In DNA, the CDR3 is TGTGCCAGCAGCTCTCAAGGGGAGGGGCCCTACGAGCAGTACTTC. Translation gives CASSSQGEGPYEQYF. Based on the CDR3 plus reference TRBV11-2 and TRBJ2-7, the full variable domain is EAGVAQSPRYKIIEKRQSVAFWCNPISGHATLYWYQQILGQGPKLLIQFQNNGVVDDSQLPKDRFSAERLKGVDSTLKIQPAKLEDSAVYLCASSSQGEGPYEQYFGPGTRLTVT.

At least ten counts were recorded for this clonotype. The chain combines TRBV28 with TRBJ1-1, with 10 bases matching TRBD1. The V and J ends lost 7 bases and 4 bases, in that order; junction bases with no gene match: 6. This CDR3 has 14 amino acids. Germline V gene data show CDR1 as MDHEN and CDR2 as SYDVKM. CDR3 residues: CASTLTGGFTEAFF. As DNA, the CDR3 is TGTGCCAGCACCTTGACAGGGGGCTTCACTGAAGCTTTCTTT. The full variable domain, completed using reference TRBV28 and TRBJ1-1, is DVKVTQSSRYLVKRTGEKVFLECVQDMDHENMFWYRQDPGLGLRLIYFSYDVKMKEKGDIPEGYSVSREKKERFSLILESASTNQTSMYLCASTLTGGFTEAFFGQGTRLTVV.

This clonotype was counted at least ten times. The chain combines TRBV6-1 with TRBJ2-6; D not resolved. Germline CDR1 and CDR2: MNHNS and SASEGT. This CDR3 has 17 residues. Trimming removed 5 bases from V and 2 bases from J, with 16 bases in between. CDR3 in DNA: TGTGCCAGCAGTCCCCAGAGTCTACGTCCTGGGGCCAACGTCCTGACTTTC. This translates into CASSPQSLRPGANVLTF.

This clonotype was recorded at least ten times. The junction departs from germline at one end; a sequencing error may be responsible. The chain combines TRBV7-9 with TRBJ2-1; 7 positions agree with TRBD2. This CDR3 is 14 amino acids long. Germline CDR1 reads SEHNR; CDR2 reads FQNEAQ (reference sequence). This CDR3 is CASSLGHGGSGVVF. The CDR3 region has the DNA TGTGCCAGCAGCTTGGGCCACGGGGGGTCCGGCGTAGTCTTC.

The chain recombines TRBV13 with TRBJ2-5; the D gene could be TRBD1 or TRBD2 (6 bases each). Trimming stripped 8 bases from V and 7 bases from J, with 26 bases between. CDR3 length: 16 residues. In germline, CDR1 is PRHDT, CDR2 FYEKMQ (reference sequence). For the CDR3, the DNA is TGTGCCAGCGGGGGCTCAGATACTAGCTACGAGGGGACCCAGTACTTC. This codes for CASGGSDTSYEGTQYF.

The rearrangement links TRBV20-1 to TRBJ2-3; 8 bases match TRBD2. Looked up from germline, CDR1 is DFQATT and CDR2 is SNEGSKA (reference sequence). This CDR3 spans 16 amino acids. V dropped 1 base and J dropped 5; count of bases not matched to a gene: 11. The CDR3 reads CSARADTGGSIDTQYF. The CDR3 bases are TGCAGTGCTAGAGCAGATACGGGAGGGTCGATAGATACGCAGTATTTT.

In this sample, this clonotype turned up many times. The CDR3 DNA sequence: TGTGCCAGCAGTTACTTCGCAGGCTACGAGCAGTACTTC. It translates to CASSYFAGYEQYF. The chain is built from TRBV6-8 and TRBJ2-7; D call uncertain. V was cut by 1 base and J by 3 bases, with 7 bases left in between. The CDR3 runs 13 residues. The germline gives CDR1 MNHGY, CDR2 SAAAGT.

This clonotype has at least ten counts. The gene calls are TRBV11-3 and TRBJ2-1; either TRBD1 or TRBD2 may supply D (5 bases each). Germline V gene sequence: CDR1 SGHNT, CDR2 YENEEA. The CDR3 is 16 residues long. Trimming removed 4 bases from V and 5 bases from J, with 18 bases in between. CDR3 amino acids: CASSSWGSEGDNEQFF. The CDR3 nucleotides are TGTGCCAGCAGCTCATGGGGGTCGGAAGGGGACAATGAGCAGTTCTTC.

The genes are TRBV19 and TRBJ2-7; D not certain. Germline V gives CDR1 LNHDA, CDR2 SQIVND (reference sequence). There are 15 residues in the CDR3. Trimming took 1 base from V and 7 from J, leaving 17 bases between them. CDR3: CASSIGAEKGLEQYF. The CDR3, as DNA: TGTGCCAGTAGTATAGGGGCAGAGAAGGGATTGGAGCAGTACTTC.

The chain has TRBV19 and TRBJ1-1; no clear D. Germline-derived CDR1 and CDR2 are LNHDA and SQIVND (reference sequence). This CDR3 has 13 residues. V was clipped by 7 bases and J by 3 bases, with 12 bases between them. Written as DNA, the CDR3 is TGTGCCAGTACCCGACGCCAGGACACTGAAGCTTTCTTT. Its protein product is CASTRRQDTEAFF. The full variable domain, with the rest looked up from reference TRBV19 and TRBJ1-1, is DGGITQSPKYLFRKEGQNVTLSCEQNLNHDAMYWYRQDPGQGLRLIYYSQIVNDFQKGDIAEGYSVSREKKESFPLTVTSAQKNPTAFYLCASTRRQDTEAFFGQGTRLTVV.

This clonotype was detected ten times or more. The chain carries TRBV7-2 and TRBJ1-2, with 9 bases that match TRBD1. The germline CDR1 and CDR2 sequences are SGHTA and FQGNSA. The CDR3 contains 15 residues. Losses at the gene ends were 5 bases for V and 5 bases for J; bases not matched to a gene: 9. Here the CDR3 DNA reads TGTGCCAGCAGCCCCACCGGGACAGGGCTTTATGGCTACACCTTC. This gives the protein CASSPTGTGLYGYTF.

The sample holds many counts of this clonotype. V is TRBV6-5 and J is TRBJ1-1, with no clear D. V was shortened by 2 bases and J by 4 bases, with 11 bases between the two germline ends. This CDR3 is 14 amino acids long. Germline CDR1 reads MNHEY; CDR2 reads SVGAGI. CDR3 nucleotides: TGTGCCAGCAGTTACGCTCGTCGGGGCACTGAAGCTTTCTTT. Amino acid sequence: CASSYARRGTEAFF.

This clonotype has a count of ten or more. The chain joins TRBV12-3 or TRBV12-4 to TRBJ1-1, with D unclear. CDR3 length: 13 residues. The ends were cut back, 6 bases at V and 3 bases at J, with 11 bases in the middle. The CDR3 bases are TGTGCCAGCAGCCGTTCGAGTTACACTGAAGCTTTCTTT. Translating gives CASSRSSYTEAFF.

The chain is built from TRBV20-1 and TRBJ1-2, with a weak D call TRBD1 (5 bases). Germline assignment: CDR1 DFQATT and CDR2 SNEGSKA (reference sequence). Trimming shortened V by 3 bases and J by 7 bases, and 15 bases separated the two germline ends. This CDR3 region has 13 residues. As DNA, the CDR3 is TGCAGTGCTAGTTGGGGAGGGGAAGTTGGCTACACCTTC. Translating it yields CSASWGGEVGYTF.

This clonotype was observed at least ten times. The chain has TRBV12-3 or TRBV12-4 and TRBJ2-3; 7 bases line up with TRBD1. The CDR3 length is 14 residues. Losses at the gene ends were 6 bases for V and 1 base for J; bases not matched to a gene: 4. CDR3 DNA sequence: TGTGCCAGCAGACACAGGGGAGGCACAGATACGCAGTATTTT. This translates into CASRHRGGTDTQYF.

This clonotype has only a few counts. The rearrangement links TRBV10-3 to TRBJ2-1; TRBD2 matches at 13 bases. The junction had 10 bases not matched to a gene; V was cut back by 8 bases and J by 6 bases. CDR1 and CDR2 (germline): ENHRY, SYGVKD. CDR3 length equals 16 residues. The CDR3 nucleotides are TGTGCCATCGCCGCATTTACTAGCGGGGGGGCCAATGAGCAGTTCTTC. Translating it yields CAIAAFTSGGANEQFF.